This is a list of T cell receptor beta chains from one sample in a study of blood T cell repertoires in COVID-19. Clones were read by immunoSEQ multiplex PCR, and TCRdb kept only the in-frame ones, dropping some. The repertoire includes a few hundred thousand clones, roughly 90% of them detected once, and approximately 17% sits in the top ten. Input material: PBMCs or T cells enriched from blood (not recorded which). These receptors all come from a woman aged 25-40 years who had recovered from COVID-19. CDR3s include the opening cysteine and the closing phenylalanine or tryptophan. Each record gives: D gene, J gene, V gene, CDR3 protein, CDR3 DNA. D genes are given only for firm matches.

.,TRBJ2-7,TRBV5-1,CASSLQGGEQYF,TGCGCCAGCAGCTTGCAGGGTGGGGAGCAGTACTTC
TRBD2,TRBJ2-3,TRBV19,CASSQIAGGLTDTQYF,TGTGCCAGTTCCCAAATAGCGGGAGGGCTCACAGATACGCAGTATTTT
TRBD2,TRBJ2-5,TRBV4-2,CASSQTAAGVETQYF,TGTGCCAGCAGCCAAACGGCAGCGGGAGTGGAGACCCAGTACTTC
.,TRBJ2-7,TRBV30,CAWRPDTSEQYF,TGTGCCTGGAGGCCGGACACGAGCGAGCAGTACTTC
.,TRBJ2-1,TRBV11-1,CASSFGAYNEQFF,TGTGCCAGCAGCTTCGGTGCCTACAATGAGCAGTTCTTC
TRBD2,TRBJ2-1,TRBV27,CASSPKLIGGEQFF,TGTGCCAGCAGTCCAAAACTCATCGGGGGGGAGCAGTTCTTC
.,TRBJ2-3,TRBV7-3,CASSFWGGNTDTQYF,TGTGCCAGCAGCTTTTGGGGGGGCAACACAGATACGCAGTATTTT
.,TRBJ1-1,TRBV6-2/TRBV6-3,CASSYTIDREAFF,TGTGCCAGCAGTTACACCATCGACAGGGAAGCTTTCTTT
.,TRBJ2-1,TRBV7-2,CASRYGGSYNEQFF,TGTGCCAGCCGTTACGGGGGCTCCTACAATGAGCAGTTCTTC
.,TRBJ1-2,TRBV4-2,CASSLARTVKGYTF,TGTGCCAGCAGCCTAGCCCGGACAGTAAAGGGCTACACCTTC
TRBD1,TRBJ1-4,TRBV3-1/TRBV3-2,CASSPVAGGRRKLFF,TGTGCCAGCAGCCCGGTCGCAGGGGGCCGACGAAAACTGTTTTTT
TRBD1,TRBJ2-7,TRBV28,CASSFILRTGRYEQYF,TGTGCCAGCAGTTTCATACTCCGGACAGGGCGGTACGAGCAGTACTTC
TRBD1,TRBJ1-4,TRBV4-3,CASSQMWTGREKLFF,TGCGCCAGCAGCCAGATGTGGACAGGGCGCGAAAAACTGTTTTTT
TRBD1,TRBJ1-2,TRBV28,CASLLGAGGFITGYTF,TGTGCCAGCTTGCTAGGGGCAGGGGGTTTCATAACTGGCTACACCTTC
.,TRBJ2-5,TRBV2,CASSELAPRAQYF,TGTGCCAGCAGTGAACTAGCCCCGCGGGCCCAGTACTTC
.,TRBJ1-4,TRBV6-2/TRBV6-3,CASSYSPRETNEKLFF,TGTGCCAGCAGTTACTCCCCCCGGGAAACTAATGAAAAACTGTTTTTT